A selection of T cell receptor beta chains follows, all from one sample in a study of T cell responses to AZD1222 COVID-19 vaccine. Measured with immunoSEQ multiplex PCR; TCRdb has only the in-frame clones, and not every one. The repertoire includes about 130,000 clones, roughly 92% of them detected once, and roughly 1.1% sits in the top ten. Material: peripheral blood, obtained 28 days after the second AZD1222 dose. The receptor set was obtained from an adult who received the AZD1222 COVID-19 vaccine. The CDR3 runs from the conserved cysteine through the conserved F or W. The order of the fields is J gene, clone size, V gene, D gene, CDR3 DNA, CDR3 protein. A D gene is named only where the DNA matches it firmly. Expanded clones get a size class; other rows say once, few or many, or leave the size out.

TRBJ1-1 | . | TRBV30 | . | TGTGCCTGGAGTGTCACGGGGGCTTCTGAAGCTTTCTTT | CAWSVTGASEAFF
TRBJ2-1 | . | TRBV19 | TRBD2 | TGTGCCAGTAGTATAACCGGGAGGCCTCATAATGAGCAGTTCTTC | CASSITGRPHNEQFF
TRBJ1-6 | . | TRBV7-2 | TRBD1 | TGTGCCAGCAGCTTTAGCACAGGGGCCCATAATTCACCCCTCCACTTT | CASSFSTGAHNSPLHF
TRBJ1-2 | . | TRBV6-1 | . | TGTGCCAGCAGTGAGATGTTGGGTGGCTACACCTTC | CASSEMLGGYTF
TRBJ1-2 | . | TRBV6-5 | . | TGTGCCAGCAGTTCCTTCCCGGAGGAGGGTCCCTATGGCTACACCTTC | CASSSFPEEGPYGYTF
TRBJ2-7 | . | TRBV28 | TRBD2 | TGTGCCAGCACAGGGACTAGCGGGATTCTCGAGCAGTACTTC | CASTGTSGILEQYF
TRBJ2-7 | . | TRBV2 | TRBD1 | TGTGCCAGCAAGTCCTGGACAGGGGGCGACGAGCAGTACTTC | CASKSWTGGDEQYF
TRBJ2-1 | . | TRBV29-1 | TRBD2 | TGCAGCGGTGGTAGGGAGGGGAGTAATTTCTTC | CSGGREGSNFF
TRBJ1-1 | many | TRBV5-1 | . | TGCGCCAGCAGTCCCCGGGAAGGGGGGAACACTGAAGCTTTCTTT | CASSPREGGNTEAFF
TRBJ2-7 | . | TRBV4-3 | TRBD1 | TGCGCCAGCAGCCAGGACAGGGGACCCTACGAGCAGTACTTC | CASSQDRGPYEQYF
TRBJ1-5 | . | TRBV7-8 | TRBD1 | TGTGCCAGCAGCTTGGGGACAGGCAATCAGCCCCAGCATTTT | CASSLGTGNQPQHF
TRBJ1-3 | . | TRBV5-5 | . | TGTGCCAGCAGCCCGAAAACGGACAGATTTGGAAACACCATATATTTT | CASSPKTDRFGNTIYF
TRBJ2-6 | once | TRBV2 | . | TGTGCCAGTTCGGGGGGCACCCGGGCCAACGTCCTGACTTTC | CASSGGTRANVLTF
TRBJ2-1 | . | TRBV6-4 | . | . | CASSDSFGSGNEQFF